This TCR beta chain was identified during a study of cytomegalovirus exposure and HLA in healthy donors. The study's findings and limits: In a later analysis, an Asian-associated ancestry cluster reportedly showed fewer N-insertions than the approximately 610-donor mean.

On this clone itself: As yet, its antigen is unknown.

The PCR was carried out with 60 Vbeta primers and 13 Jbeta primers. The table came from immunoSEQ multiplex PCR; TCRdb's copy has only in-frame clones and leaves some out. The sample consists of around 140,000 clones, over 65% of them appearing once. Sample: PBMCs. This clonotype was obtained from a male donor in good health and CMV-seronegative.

This CDR3 reads CASSLSGGAGQETQYF. The DNA for the CDR3 is TGTGCCAGCAGCTTATCGGGGGGGGCAGGTCAAGAGACCCAGTACTTC. The chain uses TRBV7-3 and TRBJ2-5, with 8 bases aligning to TRBD2. V shed 2 bases and J 2 bases; nucleotides not matched to a gene: 7. CDR3 size: 16 residues. The germline gives CDR1 SGHTA, CDR2 FQGTGA.